The sequence of this T cell receptor (beta chain) was determined in a study of blood T cell repertoires in COVID-19. About the research overall: Specimens from acute and convalescent COVID-19 originated in the United States, Italy and Spain.

Profiling relied on immunoSEQ multiplex PCR, and the TCRdb table lists in-frame clones only, not all of them. Of approximately 210,000 clones in the sample, approximately 78% were seen once. The sequencing sample was made of peripheral blood. The TCR originated in a woman aged 40 to 50 with acute or convalescent COVID-19.

The CDR3 is CASSLRGGATDTQYF. The CDR3 nucleotides read TGTGCCAGCAGCCTACGCGGGGGGGCGACAGATACGCAGTATTTT. V gene TRBV9 combines with J gene TRBJ2-3; 9 bases fit TRBD2. Per germline, CDR1 SGDLS and CDR2 YYNGEE. This CDR3 is 15 amino acids long. V lost 4 bases to trimming and J lost 3 bases; unmatched junction nucleotides: 6.